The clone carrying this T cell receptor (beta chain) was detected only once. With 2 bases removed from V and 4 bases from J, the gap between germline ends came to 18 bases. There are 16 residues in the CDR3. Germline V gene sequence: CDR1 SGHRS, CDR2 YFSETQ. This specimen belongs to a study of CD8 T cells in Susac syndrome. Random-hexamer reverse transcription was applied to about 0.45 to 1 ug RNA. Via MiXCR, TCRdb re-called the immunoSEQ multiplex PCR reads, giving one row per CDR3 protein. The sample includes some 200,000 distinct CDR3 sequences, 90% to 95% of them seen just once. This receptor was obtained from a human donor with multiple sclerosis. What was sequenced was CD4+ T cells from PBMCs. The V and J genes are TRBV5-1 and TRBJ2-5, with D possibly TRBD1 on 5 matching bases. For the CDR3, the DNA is TGCGCCAGCAGCTTTTTGCAGGCACCGCAGGGAGAGACCCAGTACTTC. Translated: CASSFLQAPQGETQYF.